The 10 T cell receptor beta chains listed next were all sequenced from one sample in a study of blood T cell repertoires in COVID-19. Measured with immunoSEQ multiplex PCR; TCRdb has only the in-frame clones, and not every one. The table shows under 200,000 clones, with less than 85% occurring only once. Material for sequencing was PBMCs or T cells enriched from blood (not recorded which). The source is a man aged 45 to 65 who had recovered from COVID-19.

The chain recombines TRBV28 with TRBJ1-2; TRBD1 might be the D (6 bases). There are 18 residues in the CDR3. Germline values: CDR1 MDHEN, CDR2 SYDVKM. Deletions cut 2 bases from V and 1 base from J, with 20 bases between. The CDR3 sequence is CASSLRYNRAGYNYGYTF. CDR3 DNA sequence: TGTGCCAGCAGTTTACGATATAACAGGGCGGGCTATAACTATGGCTACACCTTC.

CDR3 sequence reads: CASSVGQGRTEAFF. The DNA for the CDR3 is TGTGCCAGCAGCGTCGGACAGGGGCGGACTGAAGCTTTCTTT. This chain connects TRBV9 to TRBJ1-1, with 9 positions matching TRBD1. V lost 2 bases and J lost 5; bases outside the gene matches: 4. CDR3 length equals 14 residues. The germline V gene has CDR1 SGDLS and CDR2 YYNGEE.

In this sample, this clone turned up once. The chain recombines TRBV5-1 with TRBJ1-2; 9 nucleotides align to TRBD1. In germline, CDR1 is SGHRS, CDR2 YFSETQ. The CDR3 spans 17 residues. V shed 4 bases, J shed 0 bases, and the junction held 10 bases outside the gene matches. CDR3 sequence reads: CASSGPGQGPSNYGYTF. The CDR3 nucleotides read TGCGCCAGCAGCGGGCCGGGACAGGGCCCTTCTAACTATGGCTACACCTTC.

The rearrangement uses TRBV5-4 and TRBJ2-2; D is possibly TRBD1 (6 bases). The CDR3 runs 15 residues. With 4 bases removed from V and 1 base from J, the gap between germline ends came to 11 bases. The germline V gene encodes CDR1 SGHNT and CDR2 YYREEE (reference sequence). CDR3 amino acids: CASSVKQGNTGELFF. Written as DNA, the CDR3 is TGTGCCAGCAGCGTGAAACAGGGGAACACCGGGGAGCTGTTTTTT.

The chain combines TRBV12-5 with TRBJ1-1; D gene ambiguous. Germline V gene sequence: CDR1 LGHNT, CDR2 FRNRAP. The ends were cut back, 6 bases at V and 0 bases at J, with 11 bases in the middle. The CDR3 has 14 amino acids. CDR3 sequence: CASGPLSLNTEAFF. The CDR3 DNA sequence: TGTGCTAGTGGACCTCTATCTCTGAACACTGAAGCTTTCTTT. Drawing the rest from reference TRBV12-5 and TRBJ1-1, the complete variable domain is DARVTQTPRHKVTEMGQEVTMRCQPILGHNTVFWYRQTMMQGLELLAYFRNRAPLDDSGMPKDRFSAEMPDATLATLKIQPSEPRDSAVYFCASGPLSLNTEAFFGQGTRLTVV.

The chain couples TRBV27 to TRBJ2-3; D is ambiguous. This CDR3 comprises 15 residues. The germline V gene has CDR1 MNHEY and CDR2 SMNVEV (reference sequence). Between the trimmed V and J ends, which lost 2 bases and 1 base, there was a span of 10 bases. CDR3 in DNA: TGTGCCAGCAGTTTACAGCGAACTCGCACAGATACGCAGTATTTT. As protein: CASSLQRTRTDTQYF.

The CDR3, as DNA: TGTGCCACCAGCAGATTACAGGGGTCGGTGGTTACTAATGAAAAACTGTTTTTT. This sequence encodes CATSRLQGSVVTNEKLFF. The V and J genes are TRBV15 and TRBJ1-4, with 7 bases fitting TRBD1. The CDR3 contains 18 residues. With 2 bases clipped from V and 2 bases from J, the junction kept 11 bases outside the gene matches. Germline-derived CDR1 and CDR2 are LNHNV and YYDKDF (reference sequence).

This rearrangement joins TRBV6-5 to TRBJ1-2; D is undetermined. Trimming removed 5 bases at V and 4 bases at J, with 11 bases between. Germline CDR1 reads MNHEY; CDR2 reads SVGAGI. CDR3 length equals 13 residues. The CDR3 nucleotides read TGTGCCAGCAGTCCGGTCGGTGGCTATGGCTACACCTTC. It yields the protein CASSPVGGYGYTF.

CDR3 sequence (DNA): TGTGCCAGTAGTCCTCAACAGGGGAATCAGCCCCAGCATTTT. Protein sequence: CASSPQQGNQPQHF. The chain carries TRBV19 and TRBJ1-5; 7 bases align to TRBD1. V gave up 5 bases and J gave up 4 bases; unmatched junction bases: 5. The CDR3 runs 14 residues. Per germline, CDR1 LNHDA and CDR2 SQIVND (reference sequence).

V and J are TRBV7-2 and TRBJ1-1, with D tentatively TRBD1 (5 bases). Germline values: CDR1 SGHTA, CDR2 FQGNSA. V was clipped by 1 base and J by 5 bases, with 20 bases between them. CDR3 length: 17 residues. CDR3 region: CASSLVRGVLGGTEAFF. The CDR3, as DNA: TGTGCCAGCAGCTTAGTCCGGGGCGTCTTGGGAGGGACTGAAGCTTTCTTT.